The 10 T cell receptor beta chains reported below all come from one sample, sequenced in a study of graft-versus-host responses after intestinal transplantation. No antigen has been identified for these receptors. Assay used: immunoSEQ multiplex PCR; TCRdb lists only in-frame clones, some missing. The sample yields roughly 92,000 clones, around 90% seen once. Here the sequenced sample was unstimulated CD4+ T cells sorted from spleen or lymph node cells, taken before transplant. The receptors stem from a human donor who was the organ donor for an intestinal transplant.

This clone was observed a few times. This sequence joins TRBV9 and TRBJ1-3; no reliable D call. Trimming took 1 base from V and 4 from J, leaving 6 bases between them. Germline CDR1 reads SGDLS; CDR2 reads YYNGEE. This CDR3 region has 13 residues. The CDR3 sequence: CASSVSSGNTIYF. Here the CDR3 DNA reads TGTGCCAGCAGCGTATCGTCCGGAAACACCATATATTTT.

In its sample, this clone was seen a few times. This chain connects TRBV6-6 to TRBJ1-3; 8 bases fit TRBD1. The CDR3 consists of 16 residues. V lost 4 bases and J lost 4; bases outside the gene matches: 9. CDR1 and CDR2 (germline): MNHNY, SVGAGI (reference sequence). The CDR3 is CASSSPGGVGGNTIYF. The CDR3 nucleotides read TGTGCCAGCAGTTCGCCAGGGGGCGTAGGAGGAAACACCATATATTTT.

The chain employs TRBV5-1 and TRBJ2-7, with 8 bases that match TRBD2. The CDR3 totals 17 residues. The germline V gene has CDR1 SGHRS and CDR2 YFSETQ. Trimming took 0 bases from V and 6 from J; bases not matched to a gene: 14. The chain's CDR3 is CASSLAPSGTSDIEQYF. CDR3 sequence (DNA): TGCGCCAGCAGCTTGGCACCATCCGGGACTAGTGATATCGAGCAGTACTTC.

This sequence joins TRBV27 and TRBJ1-2, with D possibly TRBD1 on 5 matching bases. The V end was cut by 7 bases, the J end by 4 bases, with 13 bases between. Germline V lookup: CDR1 MNHEY, CDR2 SMNVEV (reference sequence). The CDR3 runs 13 residues. Here the CDR3 DNA reads TGTGCCAGCACCCAGGGCTTCGGCTATGGCTACACCTTC. This translates into CASTQGFGYGYTF.

The V gene is TRBV5-8, the J gene TRBJ1-2, with D unresolved. The germline CDR1 and CDR2 sequences are SGHTS and YDEGEE. The CDR3 extends over 12 amino acids. CDR3: CVPARRNYGYTF. In DNA form, the CDR3 reads TGTGTCCCGGCCCGGAGGAACTATGGCTACACCTTC.

The J gene is TRBJ2-1, the V gene TRBV9; a possible D gene is TRBD2 (5 bases). CDR1 is SGDLS, CDR2 YYNGEE, per germline. This CDR3 is 13 amino acids long. V was cut by 4 bases and J by 8 bases, with 13 bases left in between. CDR3 sequence: CASSPSLADEQFF. CDR3 coding DNA: TGTGCCAGCAGCCCCTCCCTAGCCGATGAGCAGTTCTTC.

This rearrangement joins TRBV5-6 to TRBJ1-1; D uncertain. CDR3 size: 15 residues. Trimming removed 1 base from V and 4 bases from J, with 14 bases in between. Germline V gives CDR1 SGHDT, CDR2 YYEEEE. CDR3 in DNA: TGTGCCAGCAGCTTGTATTCTACGGGGAGCACTGAAGCTTTCTTT. As protein: CASSLYSTGSTEAFF.

The chain couples TRBV7-2 to TRBJ1-6, with no clear D. The germline V and J ends were trimmed by 4 bases and 6 bases, with 7 bases remaining between them. Germline V lookup: CDR1 SGHTA, CDR2 FQGNSA. The CDR3 has 13 amino acids. The DNA of the CDR3 is TGTGCCAGCAGCTCCGACTTTAATTCACCCCTCCACTTT. It encodes CASSSDFNSPLHF. The complete variable domain, with remaining parts taken from reference TRBV7-2 and TRBJ1-6, reads GAGVSQSPSNKVTEKGKDVELRCDPISGHTALYWYRQSLGQGLEFLIYFQGNSAPDKSGLPSDRFSAERTGGSVSTLTIQRTQQEDSAVYLCASSSDFNSPLHFGNGTRLTVT.

This clone was counted a few times. V usage is TRBV6-5 and J usage is TRBJ1-1, with D unclear. The CDR3 is 14 amino acids. The germline gives CDR1 MNHEY, CDR2 SVGAGI. The V end lost 0 bases, the J end lost 0 bases, and 5 bases lay between the germline ends. The CDR3, as DNA: TGTGCCAGCAGTTACTCTCGGGTGAACACTGAAGCTTTCTTT. Its translation: CASSYSRVNTEAFF.

The chain combines TRBV6-5 with TRBJ1-5; tentative D call: TRBD1 (5 bases). V was shortened by 6 bases and J by 4 bases, with 16 bases between the two germline ends. The CDR3 extends over 15 amino acids. Germline V gene lookup returns CDR1 MNHEY and CDR2 SVGAGI. The CDR3 is CASRWTSGGNQPQHF. The DNA for the CDR3 is TGTGCCAGCAGGTGGACATCCGGTGGTAATCAGCCCCAGCATTTT.